This T cell receptor beta chain was sequenced in a study of T cell repertoires and HLA-DP antigens. Study overall: Versus self, one alloantigen differed at one groove amino acid, the other at some eleven. Pre-culture CD4+ samples used about 1,100 ng DNA versus around 220 ng for CD137+CD4+ sorts.

As concerns this clone: No antigen is known for it.

General study points: Against one allele, clones undetected before culture averaged approximately 36%; against the other, 50.6%. Pre-culture clonality, about 0.036, was far below sorted CD137+ clonality of 0.35 to 0.45.

Clones were sequenced by immunoSEQ multiplex PCR, and TCRdb holds only the in-frame ones, with some missing. The table lists around 90,000 clones, 86% of them singletons, with 1.7% in the top ten. The CDR3 spans 16 residues. The V end lost 6 bases, the J end lost 4 bases, and 18 bases lay between the germline ends. CDR1 MDHEN and CDR2 SYDVKM come from the germline V gene. Sample: CD4+ T cells from PBMCs. The sequence derives from a middle-aged man in good health and CMV-seronegative. The chain carries TRBV28 and TRBJ2-2; maybe TRBD2 (5 bases). CDR3 bases: TGTGCCAGCAGCTCCCCGTCAGAGGCGGGCACCGGGGAGCTGTTTTTT. Translation gives CASSSPSEAGTGELFF.